One and the same sample provided the 30 T cell receptor beta chains below, sequenced in a study of shared clonotypes between healthy human individuals. Naive CD8 populations comprised CD45RO-negative cells positively selected for CCR7, excluding terminally differentiated effector memory CD45RA+ cells. Produced via immunoSEQ multiplex PCR; TCRdb's table is partial and in-frame only. Of around 2,000,000 clones in the sample, about 92% were seen once. The specimen sequenced was naive CD8+ T cells from PBMCs. These receptors were obtained from a man between 18 and 35 years old in good health. Some clones in this sample may be carry-over from other donors' samples.

This clone turned up a few times. The rearrangement links TRBV7-2 to TRBJ1-1; no reliable D call. CDR1 SGHTA and CDR2 FQGNSA come from the germline V gene. CDR3 length equals 10 residues. The ends were cut back, 5 bases at V and 7 bases at J, with 5 bases in the middle. CDR3 DNA sequence: TGTGCCAGCAGCCCCGTTGAAGCTTTCTTT. It is translated as CASSPVEAFF.

CDR3 nucleotides: TGTGCCAGCAGTTTCCAGGACAGGGTTGCTGGGGCCAACGTCCTGACTTTC. Translating gives CASSFQDRVAGANVLTF. The chain joins TRBV27 to TRBJ2-6; 8 bases are shared with TRBD1. Germline V lookup: CDR1 MNHEY, CDR2 SMNVEV (reference sequence). CDR3 length: 17 amino acids. The V gene end was trimmed by 3 bases and the J gene end by 2 bases; junction bases not matched to a gene: 6. Together with reference TRBV27 and TRBJ2-6, the CDR3 gives the full variable domain: EAQVTQNPRYLITVTGKKLTVTCSQNMNHEYMSWYRQDPGLGLRQIYYSMNVEVTDKGDVPEGYKVSRKEKRNFPLILESPSPNQTSLYFCASSFQDRVAGANVLTFGAGSRLTVL.

The rearrangement joins TRBV25-1 to TRBJ1-2, with D unresolved. Germline CDR1 is MGHDK and CDR2 is SYGVNS. The CDR3 runs to 17 residues. With 5 bases removed from V and 2 bases from J, the gap between germline ends came to 21 bases. The CDR3 is CASSPPKGTSPNYGYTF. The DNA for the CDR3 is TGTGCCAGCAGTCCCCCTAAAGGTACATCCCCCAACTATGGCTACACCTTC.

This rearrangement joins TRBV27 to TRBJ2-1, with 7 bases matching TRBD2. V gave up 8 bases and J gave up 0 bases; unmatched junction bases: 10. There are 16 residues in the CDR3. Germline CDR1 reads MNHEY; CDR2 reads SMNVEV (reference sequence). The DNA for the CDR3 is TGTGCCAGCGTCGGCGCGGGAGCCGACTCCTACAATGAGCAGTTCTTC. Its protein product is CASVGAGADSYNEQFF.

The rearrangement joins TRBV21-1 to TRBJ1-4. TRBV21-1 is termed a pseudogene. The CDR3 consists of 10 residues. CDR3 coding DNA: TGTGCCAGCAGCAATGAAAAACTGTTTTTT. It yields the protein CASSNEKLFF.

The rearrangement links TRBV28 to TRBJ2-2; weak D call: TRBD2 (5 bases). The CDR3 length is 18 residues. V shed 5 bases and J shed 5 bases, with 24 bases lying between them. The germline gives CDR1 MDHEN, CDR2 SYDVKM. The CDR3 bases are TGTGCCAGCAGTGTACCCAGACGGGTCGGAGGAGCGACCGGGGAGCTGTTTTTT. It yields the protein CASSVPRRVGGATGELFF.

This clone showed up just once. CDR3 sequence: CSGDRGTYNEQFF. The CDR3 DNA reads as TGCAGCGGGGACAGGGGGACCTACAATGAGCAGTTCTTC. This chain connects TRBV29-1 to TRBJ2-1, with 11 bases that match TRBD1. The V gene's germline CDR1 is SQVTM and CDR2 ANQGSEA. V dropped 7 bases and J dropped 2; count of bases not matched to a gene: 1. CDR3 size: 13 residues.

The chain combines TRBV19 with TRBJ1-1, with D perhaps matching TRBD1 (5 bases). The CDR3 is made up of 12 amino acids. CDR1 is LNHDA, CDR2 SQIVND, per germline (reference sequence). Between the trimmed V and J ends, which lost 3 bases and 8 bases, there was a span of 10 bases. For the CDR3, the DNA is TGTGCCAGTAGTATCGGGGCCCTAGAAGCTTTCTTT. Amino acid sequence: CASSIGALEAFF. The variable domain in full, with the rest retrieved from reference TRBV19 and TRBJ1-1, is DGGITQSPKYLFRKEGQNVTLSCEQNLNHDAMYWYRQDPGQGLRLIYYSQIVNDFQKGDIAEGYSVSREKKESFPLTVTSAQKNPTAFYLCASSIGALEAFFGQGTRLTVV.

This chain uses TRBV6-5 with TRBJ2-7; D not certain. CDR1 and CDR2 from the germline V gene are MNHEY and SVGAGI. V lost 0 bases to trimming and J lost 4 bases, with 10 bases between them. This CDR3 is 14 amino acids long. The DNA of the CDR3 is TGTGCCAGCAGTTACTCGAGGCTAGGATACGAGCAGTACTTC. Translation: CASSYSRLGYEQYF.

The gene calls are TRBV7-9 and TRBJ2-3; 9 bases map to TRBD2. The germline V gene encodes CDR1 SEHNR and CDR2 FQNEAQ (reference sequence). This CDR3 spans 16 amino acids. V trimming: 5 bases; J trimming: 4 bases; junction bases outside the gene matches: 10. The CDR3 region has the DNA TGTGCCAGCAGCCTATTAGCGGGAGCAGGCGCAGATACGCAGTATTTT. Its protein is CASSLLAGAGADTQYF.

The chain has TRBV28 and TRBJ2-7; 7 positions agree with TRBD1. The trim removed 2 bases at V and 0 bases at J, leaving 7 bases unmatched. The germline V gene has CDR1 MDHEN and CDR2 SYDVKM. The CDR3 totals 16 residues. Here the CDR3 DNA reads TGTGCCAGCAGTTTACCCCGGGACAGTCCCTCCTACGAGCAGTACTTC. Its translation is CASSLPRDSPSYEQYF.

This clone was seen a handful of times. The gene calls are TRBV28 and TRBJ1-1; D is possibly TRBD1 (6 bases). CDR3 length equals 15 residues. Germline CDR1 reads MDHEN; CDR2 reads SYDVKM. Trimming stripped 4 bases from V and 4 bases from J, with 16 bases between. CDR3 sequence: CASSSTLTGSTEAFF. The DNA for the CDR3 is TGTGCCAGCAGTTCTACCCTGACAGGTTCCACTGAAGCTTTCTTT. Full variable domain (missing parts from reference TRBV28 and TRBJ1-1): DVKVTQSSRYLVKRTGEKVFLECVQDMDHENMFWYRQDPGLGLRLIYFSYDVKMKEKGDIPEGYSVSREKKERFSLILESASTNQTSMYLCASSSTLTGSTEAFFGQGTRLTVV.

This rearrangement joins TRBV14 to TRBJ2-7; 12 bases match TRBD1. The CDR3 covers 15 residues. V lost 6 bases to trimming and J lost 6 bases; unmatched junction nucleotides: 9. The germline V gene encodes CDR1 SGHDN and CDR2 FVKESK. The CDR3 DNA is TGTGCCAGCAGTCGGACCCGGGACAGGGGGCGCGAGCAGTACTTC. Amino acids: CASSRTRDRGREQYF. Full variable domain (missing parts from reference TRBV14 and TRBJ2-7): EAGVTQFPSHSVIEKGQTVTLRCDPISGHDNLYWYRRVMGKEIKFLLHFVKESKQDESGMPNNRFLAERTGGTYSTLKVQPAELEDSGVYFCASSRTRDRGREQYFGPGTRLTVT.

The chain has TRBV9 and TRBJ2-2, with D perhaps TRBD1 or TRBD2 (5 bases each). The CDR3 contains 17 residues. Per the germline V gene, CDR1 is SGDLS and CDR2 is YYNGEE. V was clipped by 4 bases and J by 5 bases, with 21 bases between them. The CDR3 region is CASSPRETVLPTGELFF. The CDR3 DNA sequence: TGTGCCAGCAGCCCTAGGGAGACAGTTTTGCCTACCGGGGAGCTGTTTTTT.

The genes are TRBV30 and TRBJ2-7; tentatively, D is TRBD2 (5 bases). Germline-derived CDR1 and CDR2 are GTSNPN and SVGIG (reference sequence). With 1 base removed from V and 1 base from J, the gap between germline ends came to 11 bases. The length of the CDR3 is 14 residues. The DNA for the CDR3 is TGTGCCTGGAGTGGAGGACTCCGTTCCTACGAGCAGTACTTC. It yields the protein CAWSGGLRSYEQYF.

This clone came up once. The CDR3 region has the DNA TGTGCCAGCAGTCCATACGGGGGACGGAATCAGCCCCAGCATTTT. Protein: CASSPYGGRNQPQHF. The rearrangement uses TRBV28 and TRBJ1-5; possible D gene TRBD1, 5 bases. Germline assignment: CDR1 MDHEN and CDR2 SYDVKM. Trimming pared 5 bases from V and 4 bases from J, leaving 15 bases between. The CDR3 is 15 residues long.

This clone has just one count. The chain carries TRBV2 and TRBJ1-1; a weak D match, TRBD1 (5 bases). This CDR3 spans 13 amino acids. V dropped 3 bases and J dropped 5 bases, with 10 bases sitting between them. CDR1 is SNHLY and CDR2 is FYNNEI in the germline V gene. The CDR3 DNA is TGTGCCAGCAGTGACAGGGTAAGGACTGAAGCTTTCTTT. This gives the protein CASSDRVRTEAFF.

The chain is built from TRBV27 and TRBJ1-2; the D gene is possibly TRBD1 (5 bases). The CDR3 contains 18 residues. V lost 6 bases and J lost 3, with 26 bases in between. The germline V gene encodes CDR1 MNHEY and CDR2 SMNVEV (reference sequence). CDR3 sequence reads: CASRLKEGRGGLDYGYTF. CDR3 coding DNA: TGTGCCAGCAGACTGAAAGAGGGGCGTGGGGGTCTCGACTATGGCTACACCTTC.

The rearrangement uses TRBV6-5 and TRBJ2-2; D possibly corresponds to TRBD1 (5 bases). Trimming took off 5 bases at V and 6 bases at J, with 13 bases between the two ends. This CDR3 is 14 amino acids long. CDR1 is MNHEY and CDR2 is SVGAGI in the germline V gene. CDR3 DNA: TGTGCCAGCAGTCCAGGGTCAAGGGCCGGGGAGCTGTTTTTT. Its protein is CASSPGSRAGELFF.

The chain employs TRBV28 and TRBJ2-1; 8 bases are a match to TRBD2. Germline values: CDR1 MDHEN, CDR2 SYDVKM. CDR3 length equals 17 residues. V trimming: 4 bases; J trimming: 4 bases; junction bases outside the gene matches: 12. The CDR3 nucleotides are TGTGCCAGCAGTTCCCCGGATTTAGCGGGACCGTACAATGAGCAGTTCTTC. Translated, it gives CASSSPDLAGPYNEQFF.

The rearrangement uses TRBV5-5 and TRBJ2-1; D is ambiguous. The CDR3 totals 12 residues. Between the trimmed V and J ends, which lost 2 bases and 6 bases, there was a span of 6 bases. The germline gives CDR1 SGHKS, CDR2 YYEKEE (reference sequence). The CDR3: CASSFPSNEQFF. CDR3 DNA sequence: TGTGCCAGCAGCTTTCCAAGCAATGAGCAGTTCTTC.

Concerning this clone: Other DNA sequences in the same sample also yield this CDR3. The rearrangement joins TRBV7-9 to TRBJ2-3; TRBD2 matches 8 bases. After removal of 5 bases from V and 3 bases from J, the junction contained 4 bases not matched to a gene. The CDR3 runs to 14 residues. Germline loops: CDR1 SEHNR, CDR2 FQNEAQ (reference sequence). The CDR3 here is CASSHPGGTDTQYF. The DNA for the CDR3 is TGTGCCAGCAGCCACCCGGGGGGGACAGATACGCAGTATTTT.

V gene TRBV2 combines with J gene TRBJ2-2, with D perhaps given as TRBD1 or TRBD2 (5 bases each). Germline V gives CDR1 SNHLY, CDR2 FYNNEI. Trimming removed 7 bases at V and 5 bases at J, with 11 bases between. The CDR3 contains 13 residues. The CDR3 DNA is TGTGCCAGCATCGGGGACCTAACCGGGGAGCTGTTTTTT. The encoded protein is CASIGDLTGELFF.

This sequence joins TRBV13 and TRBJ2-1; 8 nucleotides agree with TRBD1. The CDR3 runs 15 residues. The J segment lost 8 bases and the V segment lost 5 bases, leaving 11 bases of the junction unmatched. CDR1 is PRHDT and CDR2 is FYEKMQ in the germline V gene (reference sequence). The CDR3 sequence is CASSLTGQAADEQFF. The CDR3 coding sequence is TGTGCCAGCAGCCTAACGGGACAGGCAGCCGATGAGCAGTTCTTC. Together with reference TRBV13 and TRBJ2-1, the CDR3 gives the full variable domain: AAGVIQSPRHLIKEKRETATLKCYPIPRHDTVYWYQQGPGQDPQFLISFYEKMQSDKGSIPDRFSAQQFSDYHSELNMSSLELGDSALYFCASSLTGQAADEQFFGPGTRLTVL.

This chain links TRBV2 with TRBJ2-1, with D perhaps TRBD1 (6 bases). V was pared by 7 bases and J by 7 bases, with 26 bases between. Germline lookup yields CDR1 SNHLY and CDR2 FYNNEI. The CDR3 is 17 residues long. DNA of the CDR3: TGTGCCAGCACCAGGGGTCCACGGACAGCGGTGACGAATGAGCAGTTCTTC. Protein sequence: CASTRGPRTAVTNEQFF.

The CDR3: CASSLSPPGTGDYEQYF. DNA of the CDR3: TGTGCCAGCAGTTTATCCCCACCCGGGACAGGGGACTACGAGCAGTACTTC. The chain carries TRBV27 and TRBJ2-7; 10 bases agree with TRBD1. Germline lookup yields CDR1 MNHEY and CDR2 SMNVEV (reference sequence). This CDR3 spans 17 amino acids. Germline trimming cut 0 bases from V and 3 bases from J; bases unmatched to any gene: 8.

This clone appeared once. This chain connects TRBV6-5 to TRBJ2-1; D ambiguous. Trimming stripped 8 bases from V and 2 bases from J, with 13 bases between. Germline CDR1 MNHEY, CDR2 SVGAGI. The CDR3 loop spans 14 amino acids. The CDR3 nucleotides read TGTGCCAGCGCAAGAGGCCTCACCTACAATGAGCAGTTCTTC. It specifies CASARGLTYNEQFF.

The V gene is TRBV13, the J gene TRBJ1-1, with 8 bases matching TRBD1. CDR3 size: 19 residues. V shed 5 bases and J 2 bases; nucleotides not matched to a gene: 19. The germline V gene has CDR1 PRHDT and CDR2 FYEKMQ (reference sequence). The CDR3 DNA reads TGTGCCAGCAGCCCCCCGGACAGGGAGGGTGGTAAGGGAAACACTGAAGCTTTCTTT. This gives the protein CASSPPDREGGKGNTEAFF. The entire variable domain, with the rest obtained from reference TRBV13 and TRBJ1-1, is as follows: AAGVIQSPRHLIKEKRETATLKCYPIPRHDTVYWYQQGPGQDPQFLISFYEKMQSDKGSIPDRFSAQQFSDYHSELNMSSLELGDSALYFCASSPPDREGGKGNTEAFFGQGTRLTVV.

About this clone: The identical CDR3 is also encoded by other nucleotide sequences in the sample. The chain couples TRBV27 to TRBJ2-7, with a tentative D call TRBD2 (6 bases). This CDR3 contains 13 residues. The ends were cut back, 8 bases at V and 1 base at J, with 12 bases in the middle. CDR1 and CDR2 from the germline V gene are MNHEY and SMNVEV (reference sequence). The CDR3 region is CASSIGGSYEQYF. DNA of the CDR3: TGTGCCAGCTCAATCGGGGGATCCTACGAGCAGTACTTC.

The rearrangement uses TRBV4-1 and TRBJ2-1, with TRBD2 as a possible D gene (6 bases). CDR3 length: 14 amino acids. CDR1 is MGHRA and CDR2 is YSYEKL in the germline V gene. Between the trimmed V and J ends, which lost 4 bases and 7 bases, there was a span of 14 bases. The chain's CDR3 is CASSPPGRENEQFF. The CDR3 nucleotides read TGCGCCAGCAGCCCTCCTGGACGGGAGAATGAGCAGTTCTTC.